The T cell receptor beta chain described here comes from a study of T cell repertoires in cytomegalovirus infection (dated by TCRdb to between 2018 and 2021). Looking at the study overall: Donor HLA type was relevant to the analysis, because carriage of CMV infection together with the matching HLA type was indicated by public TCR beta signatures.

From a lookup of the germline V gene (reference sequence), CDR1 and CDR2 are MNHEY and SMNVEV. Including the terminal cysteine and phenylalanine, the CDR3 comprises 14 residues. The read is trimmed to its CDR3 DNA, 42 bases read in frame from base 1. V drops 7 bases and J drops 6 bases, leaving 19 bases in between. Comment on this clonotype: Its recognized antigen is unknown. Per-nucleotide qualities are absent, and no much larger clonotype sits a single base away.

Study-level results and caveats: Carriers of CMV infection plus the relevant HLA type were discriminated by the cumulative frequency of public TCR beta family members in the study cohort and in an independent roughly 320-donor cohort. The ex vivo response was dominated by HLA-C-restricted CMV-specific TCR beta clonotypes, which also provided the single most frequent clonotype in two of eight donors.

Sequencing was performed on an Illumina HiSeq 1500. The public reads were reanalyzed by TCRdb: fastp trimming at Q25, MiXCR alignment, in-frame beta chains only. Each record represents a unique CDR3 protein, reported with the most common genes and DNA among its rows. The sample table holds 560,000 or so distinct CDR3 sequences, of which more than 15% were seen once. More than 20% of the sample belongs to the ten largest clones. This chain joins TRBV27 to TRBJ2-7; TRBD2 is a possible D gene, resting on 6 matching bases. Material: CD8+ T cells from PBMCs. The clonotype comes from a human donor in good health (CMV status not recorded). Some clones in this sample may be carry-over from other donors' samples. The CDR3 region: CASIETAGWGEQYF. The DNA sequence is TGTGCCAGCATCGAGACTGCGGGATGGGGCGAGCAGTACTTC.